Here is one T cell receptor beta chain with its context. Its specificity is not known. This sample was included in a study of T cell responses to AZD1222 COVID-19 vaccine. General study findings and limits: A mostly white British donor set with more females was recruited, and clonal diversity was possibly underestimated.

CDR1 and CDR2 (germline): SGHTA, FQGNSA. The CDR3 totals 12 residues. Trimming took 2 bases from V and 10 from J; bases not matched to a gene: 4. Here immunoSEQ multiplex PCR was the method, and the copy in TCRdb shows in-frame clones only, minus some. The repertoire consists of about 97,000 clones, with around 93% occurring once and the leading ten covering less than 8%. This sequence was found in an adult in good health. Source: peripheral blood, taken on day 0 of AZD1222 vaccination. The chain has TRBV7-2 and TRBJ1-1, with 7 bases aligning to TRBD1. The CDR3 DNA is TGTGCCAGCAGCTTATATTCAGGGGGAGCTTTCTTT. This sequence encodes CASSLYSGGAFF.